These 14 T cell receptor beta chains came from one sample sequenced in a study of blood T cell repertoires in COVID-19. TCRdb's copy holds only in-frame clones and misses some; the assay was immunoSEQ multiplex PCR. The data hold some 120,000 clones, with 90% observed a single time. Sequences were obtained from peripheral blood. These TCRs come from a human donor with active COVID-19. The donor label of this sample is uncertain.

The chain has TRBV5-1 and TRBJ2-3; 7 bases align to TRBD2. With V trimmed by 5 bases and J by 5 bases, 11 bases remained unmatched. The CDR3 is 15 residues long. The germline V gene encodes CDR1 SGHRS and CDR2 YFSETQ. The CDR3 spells CASSGSGGSLDTQYF. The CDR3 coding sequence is TGCGCCAGCAGTGGTTCCGGGGGGAGCCTAGATACGCAGTATTTT.

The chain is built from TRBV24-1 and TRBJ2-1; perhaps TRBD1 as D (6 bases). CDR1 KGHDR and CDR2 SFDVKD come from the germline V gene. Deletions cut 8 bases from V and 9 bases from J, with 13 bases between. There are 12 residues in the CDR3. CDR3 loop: CATTNRVGEQFF. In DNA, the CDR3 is TGTGCCACCACGAACAGGGTCGGTGAGCAGTTCTTC.

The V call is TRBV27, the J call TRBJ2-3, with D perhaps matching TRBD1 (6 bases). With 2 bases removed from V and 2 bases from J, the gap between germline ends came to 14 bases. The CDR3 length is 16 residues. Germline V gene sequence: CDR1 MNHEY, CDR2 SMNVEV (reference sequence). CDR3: CASSLGRGIFTDTQYF. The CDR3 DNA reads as TGTGCCAGCAGTTTAGGCAGGGGCATCTTCACAGATACGCAGTATTTT.

CDR3 sequence: CASSYVGWTSEETQYF. In DNA form, the CDR3 reads TGTGCCAGCAGTTACGTGGGGTGGACTAGCGAGGAGACCCAGTACTTC. J is TRBJ2-5 and V is TRBV6-6, with 9 bases fitting TRBD2. The V and J ends lost 2 bases and 5 bases, in that order; junction bases with no gene match: 9. This CDR3 contains 16 residues. Germline CDR1 and CDR2: MNHNY and SVGAGI (reference sequence).

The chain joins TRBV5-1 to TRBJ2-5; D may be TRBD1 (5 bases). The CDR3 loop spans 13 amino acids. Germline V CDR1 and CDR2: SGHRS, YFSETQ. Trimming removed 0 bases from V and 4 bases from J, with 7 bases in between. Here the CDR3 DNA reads TGCGCCAGCAGCTTGGCCAGGGTAGAGACCCAGTACTTC. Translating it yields CASSLARVETQYF.

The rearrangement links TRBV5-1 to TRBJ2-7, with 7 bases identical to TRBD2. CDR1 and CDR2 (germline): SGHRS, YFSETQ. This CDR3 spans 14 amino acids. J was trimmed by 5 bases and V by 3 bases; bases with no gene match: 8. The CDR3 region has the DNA TGCGCCAGCAGCTCACTTGGCGGGGGAAACGAGCAGTACTTC. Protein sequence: CASSSLGGGNEQYF.

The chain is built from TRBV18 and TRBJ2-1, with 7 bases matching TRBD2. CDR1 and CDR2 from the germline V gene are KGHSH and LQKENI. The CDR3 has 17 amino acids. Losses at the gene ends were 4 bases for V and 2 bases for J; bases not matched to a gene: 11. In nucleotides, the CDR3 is TGTGCCAGCTCACTTTACGGACTAGTCGAGACCTACAATGAGCAGTTCTTC. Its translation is CASSLYGLVETYNEQFF.

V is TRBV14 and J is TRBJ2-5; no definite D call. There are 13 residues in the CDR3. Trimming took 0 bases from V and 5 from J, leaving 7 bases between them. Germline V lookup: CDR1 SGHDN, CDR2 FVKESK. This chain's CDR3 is CASSQDEWETQYF. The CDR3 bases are TGTGCCAGCAGCCAAGACGAGTGGGAGACCCAGTACTTC. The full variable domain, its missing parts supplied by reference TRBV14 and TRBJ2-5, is EAGVTQFPSHSVIEKGQTVTLRCDPISGHDNLYWYRRVMGKEIKFLLHFVKESKQDESGMPNNRFLAERTGGTYSTLKVQPAELEDSGVYFCASSQDEWETQYFGPGTRLLVL.

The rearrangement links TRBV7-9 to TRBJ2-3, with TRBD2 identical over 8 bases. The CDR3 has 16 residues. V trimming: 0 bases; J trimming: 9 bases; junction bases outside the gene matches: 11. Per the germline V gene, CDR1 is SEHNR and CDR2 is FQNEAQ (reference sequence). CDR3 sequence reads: CASSLAGTRGSGTQYF. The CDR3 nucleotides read TGTGCCAGCAGCTTAGCCGGGACTAGGGGCAGCGGAACGCAGTATTTT.

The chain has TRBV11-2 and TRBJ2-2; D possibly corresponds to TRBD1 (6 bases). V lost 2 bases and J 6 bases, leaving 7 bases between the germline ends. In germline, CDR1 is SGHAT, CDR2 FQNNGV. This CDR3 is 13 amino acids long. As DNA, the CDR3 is TGTGCCAGCAGCTTACAGGGGCCCGGGGAGCTGTTTTTT. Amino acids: CASSLQGPGELFF.

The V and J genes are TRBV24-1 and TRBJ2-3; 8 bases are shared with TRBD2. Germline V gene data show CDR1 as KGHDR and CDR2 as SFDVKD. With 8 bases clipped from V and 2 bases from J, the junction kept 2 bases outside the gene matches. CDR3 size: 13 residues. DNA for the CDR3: TGTGCCACCACGGGGGGGCCCACAGATACGCAGTATTTT. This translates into CATTGGPTDTQYF.

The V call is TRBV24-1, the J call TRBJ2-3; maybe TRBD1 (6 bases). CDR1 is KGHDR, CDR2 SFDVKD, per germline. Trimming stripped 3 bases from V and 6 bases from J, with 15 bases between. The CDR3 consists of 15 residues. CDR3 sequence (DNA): TGTGCCACCAGTGATCCTTACAGGGAGACGGATACGCAGTATTTT. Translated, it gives CATSDPYRETDTQYF.

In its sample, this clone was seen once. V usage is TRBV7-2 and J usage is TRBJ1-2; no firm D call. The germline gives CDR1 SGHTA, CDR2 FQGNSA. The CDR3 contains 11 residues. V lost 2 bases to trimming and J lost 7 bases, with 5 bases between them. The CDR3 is CASSLLVGYTF. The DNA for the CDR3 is TGTGCCAGCAGCTTATTAGTTGGCTACACCTTC.

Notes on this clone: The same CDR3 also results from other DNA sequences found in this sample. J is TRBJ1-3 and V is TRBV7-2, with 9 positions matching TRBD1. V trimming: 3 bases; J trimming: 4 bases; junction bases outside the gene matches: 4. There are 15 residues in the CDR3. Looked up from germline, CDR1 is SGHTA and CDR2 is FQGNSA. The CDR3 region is CASSFGQGSGNTIYF. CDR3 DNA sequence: TGTGCCAGCAGCTTCGGACAGGGGTCCGGAAACACCATATATTTT.